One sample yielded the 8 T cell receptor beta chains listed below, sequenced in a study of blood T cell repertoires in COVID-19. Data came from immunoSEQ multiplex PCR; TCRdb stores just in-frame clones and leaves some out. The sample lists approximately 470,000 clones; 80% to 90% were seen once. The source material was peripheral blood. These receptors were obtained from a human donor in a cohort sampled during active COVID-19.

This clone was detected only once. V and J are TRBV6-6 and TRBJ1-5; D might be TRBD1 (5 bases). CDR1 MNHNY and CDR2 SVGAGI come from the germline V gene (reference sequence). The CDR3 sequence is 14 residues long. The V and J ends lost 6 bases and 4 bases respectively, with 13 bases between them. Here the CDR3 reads CASSGTNPNQPQHF. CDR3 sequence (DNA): TGTGCCAGCAGCGGGACTAACCCTAATCAGCCCCAGCATTTT.

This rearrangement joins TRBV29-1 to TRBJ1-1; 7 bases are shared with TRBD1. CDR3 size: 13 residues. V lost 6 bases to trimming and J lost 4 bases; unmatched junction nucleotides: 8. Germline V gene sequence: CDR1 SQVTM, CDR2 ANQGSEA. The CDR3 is CSVRPQGVTEAFF. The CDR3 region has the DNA TGCAGCGTCAGACCCCAGGGGGTCACTGAAGCTTTCTTT.

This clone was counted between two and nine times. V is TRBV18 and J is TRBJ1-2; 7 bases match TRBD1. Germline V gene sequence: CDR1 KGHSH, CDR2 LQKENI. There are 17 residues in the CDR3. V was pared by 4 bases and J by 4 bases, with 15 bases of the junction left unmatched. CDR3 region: CASSQITGTEFSYGYTF. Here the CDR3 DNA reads TGTGCCAGCTCACAGATCACCGGGACAGAATTTTCCTATGGCTACACCTTC.

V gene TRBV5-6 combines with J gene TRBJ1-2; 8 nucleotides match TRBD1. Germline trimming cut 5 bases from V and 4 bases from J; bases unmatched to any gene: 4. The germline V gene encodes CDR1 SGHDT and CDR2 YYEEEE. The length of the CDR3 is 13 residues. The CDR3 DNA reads TGTGCCAGCAGTCTGGACAGGGTCTATGGCTACACCTTC. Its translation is CASSLDRVYGYTF.

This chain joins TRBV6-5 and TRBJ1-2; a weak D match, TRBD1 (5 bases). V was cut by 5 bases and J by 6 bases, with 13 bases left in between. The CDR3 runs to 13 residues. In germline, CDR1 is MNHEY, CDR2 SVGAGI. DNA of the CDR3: TGTGCCAGCAGTCCCTCGGGACTTGATGGCTACACCTTC. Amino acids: CASSPSGLDGYTF.

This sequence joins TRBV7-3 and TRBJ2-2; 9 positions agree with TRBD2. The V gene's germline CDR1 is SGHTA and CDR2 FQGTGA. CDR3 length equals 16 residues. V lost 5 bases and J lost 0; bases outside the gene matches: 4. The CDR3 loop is CASSSSGSPNTGELFF. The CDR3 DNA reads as TGTGCCAGCAGCAGTAGCGGGAGCCCGAACACCGGGGAGCTGTTTTTT.

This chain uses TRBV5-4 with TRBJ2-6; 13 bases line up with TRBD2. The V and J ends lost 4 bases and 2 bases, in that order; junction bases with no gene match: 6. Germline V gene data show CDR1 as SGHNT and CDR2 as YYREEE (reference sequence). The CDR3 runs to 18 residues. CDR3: CASSNPGLAGTGANVLTF. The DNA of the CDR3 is TGTGCCAGCAGCAACCCGGGACTAGCGGGAACTGGGGCCAACGTCCTGACTTTC.

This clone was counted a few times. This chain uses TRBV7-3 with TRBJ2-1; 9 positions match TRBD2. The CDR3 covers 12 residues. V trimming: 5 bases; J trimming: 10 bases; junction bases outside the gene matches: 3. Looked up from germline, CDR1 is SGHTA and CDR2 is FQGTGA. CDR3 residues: CASSTTSGEQFF. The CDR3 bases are TGTGCCAGCAGCACGACTAGCGGAGAGCAGTTCTTC.